This T cell receptor beta chain is from a study of post-analysis software for immune sequencing data (dated by TCRdb to 2014 to 2015). Regarding the research as a whole: Disease courses on record covered relapsing-remitting, secondary progressive and progressive-relapsing multiple sclerosis, though some patients had no subtype annotation. Patient repertoires were compared against 11 previously published healthy control repertoires from donors aged 6 to 25 years. A subset of samples was prepared in parallel using single-end sample barcoding, then pooled and co-amplified after Illumina adapter ligation.

To demonstrate the VDJtools post-analysis software, the study profiled TCR beta repertoires from the peripheral blood of about a dozen young patients with multiple sclerosis. The multiple sclerosis patients were children and adolescents ranging in age from roughly 6 to 15 years. The investigation overall reported the following: Normalized Chao1 diversity was significantly lower in multiple sclerosis patients than controls, suggesting substantial peripheral T-cell clonal expansion. The multiple sclerosis patient group was slightly younger than the control group. Patients showed significantly higher frequencies than controls for five TRBV segments, among them TRBV5-6, TRBV5-1 and TRBV20-1. Direct clustering with F measure showed strong co-clustering of samples prepared in the same batch, prompting a batch-effect correction.

On this clonotype itself: Its antigen remains unidentified. No base quality values were provided; no much bigger clone lies one nucleotide off.

According to the germline V gene, CDR1 reads SNHLY and CDR2 reads FYNNEI. The junction shows trimming of 8 bases on V and 2 bases on J, plus 19 bases between the germline ends. Including the terminal cysteine and phenylalanine, the CDR3 comprises 16 residues. The sequence is cut down to CDR3 DNA, 48 bases in frame from base 1. Receptor libraries were prepared by PCR. The instrument given in TCRdb is Illumina HiSeq 2500. To reduce PCR and sequencing biases, unique molecular identifiers were incorporated into the TCR beta cDNA libraries. Every 1 to 10 million input T cells yielded approximately 500,000 cDNA molecules, meaning each molecule approximated one T cell. The same protocol used for the earlier healthy control dataset was applied to prepare and sequence the patient libraries. Samples belonging to the same batch were prepared together, multiplexed and sequenced on a shared HiSeq lane. Per the original workflow: Raw barcoded reads were processed with MIGEC, discarding single-read molecular identifier groups before consensus assembly and CDR3 extraction. VDJtools was used for post-analysis of the clonotype tables, with diversity normalized by down-sampling every dataset to the smallest sample size. In repertoire overlap clustering, CDR3 amino acid sequences, but not nucleotide sequences, were matched to correct batch-related cross-sample contamination. The public reads were run again by TCRdb, first through fastp at Q25 and then through MiXCR, and only productive beta chains were kept. Entries are consolidated by CDR3 protein sequence, retaining the most common genes and DNA. The V and J calls and clone size are TCRdb's, not the authors'. Counted in this sample were more than 500,000 distinct CDR3 sequences; approximately 34% of them appeared once. The ten top clones hold roughly 6% of the sample.

Sequencing was carried out using blood. The sequence joins TRBV2 to TRBJ1-5; a tentative D match to TRBD1 spans 6 bases. The TCR sequence derives from a girl aged 2-17 years with multiple sclerosis. The DNA reads TGTGCCAGCGCGAGCAGGGGAAGAAAGGGCAATCAGCCCCAGCATTTT. The resulting protein is CASASRGRKGNQPQHF.